This passage covers 23 T cell receptor beta chains from one sample sequenced in a study of vaccination effects on CD4 cells after COVID-19. The repertoire was sequenced with immunoSEQ multiplex PCR; TCRdb's copy has only in-frame clones and lacks some. This sample carries about 22,000 clones, about three quarters of them seen once, and the ten largest clones take over 9.5%. These TCRs' antigens remain unknown. Peptide-pool stimulation followed by sequencing identified expanded antigen-specific CD4+ clonotypes in the ViraFEST assay. Subsequent to a culture period of roughly 11 days, CD4+ T cells were isolated. The source was CD4+ T cells from PBMCs cultured with HCoV-229E spike peptides, collected before COVID-19 vaccination. Receptors originate from a human donor who received a COVID-19 vaccine.

V usage is TRBV18 and J usage is TRBJ2-7; D possibly uses TRBD1 or TRBD2 (5 bases each). Trimming stripped 2 bases from V and 2 bases from J, with 10 bases between. This CDR3 spans 14 amino acids. Germline values: CDR1 KGHSH, CDR2 LQKENI. CDR3 DNA: TGTGCCAGCTCACCATCCCAGGGACCCTACGAGCAGTACTTC. Its translation: CASSPSQGPYEQYF.

The rearrangement uses TRBV7-8 and TRBJ1-2, with TRBD1 as a possible D gene (5 bases). The CDR3 extends over 15 amino acids. In germline, CDR1 is SGHVS, CDR2 FQNEAQ. V lost 4 bases and J 5 bases, leaving 17 bases between the germline ends. Written as DNA, the CDR3 is TGTGCCAGCAGCTCCATAACTACCCAGGGATATGGCTACACCTTC. Translation gives CASSSITTQGYGYTF.

V and J are TRBV6-5 and TRBJ1-6; the match to TRBD1 covers 7 bases. This CDR3 is built from 14 residues. Germline CDR1 MNHEY, CDR2 SVGAGI. J was trimmed by 8 bases and V by 2 bases; bases with no gene match: 3. CDR3 DNA: TGTGCCAGCAGTTACATAGGGGGCGATTCACCCCTCCACTTT. Its translation is CASSYIGGDSPLHF.

This chain uses TRBV3-1 (or the pseudogene TRBV3-2) with TRBJ1-2, with D tentatively TRBD1 (6 bases). The CDR3 has 15 amino acids. V was cut by 0 bases and J by 6 bases, with 14 bases left in between. CDR1 and CDR2 from the germline V gene are LGHDT and YNNKEL (reference sequence). The CDR3 DNA is TGTGCCAGCAGCCAAGATCTTACGAGGGGGAATGGCTACACCTTC. Translating gives CASSQDLTRGNGYTF.

As DNA, the CDR3 is TGTGCCAGCAGCTTAAACACGGGAGGTACCTCCTACGAGCAGTACTTC. Its protein is CASSLNTGGTSYEQYF. This sequence joins TRBV7-2 and TRBJ2-7, with 7 bases lining up with TRBD2. With 2 bases clipped from V and 0 bases from J, the junction kept 7 bases outside the gene matches. The CDR3 runs to 16 residues. The germline V gene has CDR1 SGHTA and CDR2 FQGNSA.

The rearrangement joins TRBV6-4 to TRBJ2-1; 9 bases fit TRBD2. The V gene end was trimmed by 0 bases and the J gene end by 4 bases; junction bases not matched to a gene: 1. Germline values: CDR1 MRHNA, CDR2 SNTAGT. There are 15 residues in the CDR3. The CDR3 nucleotides are TGTGCCAGCAGTGACTCTAGCGGGAGTTACAATGAGCAGTTCTTC. This codes for CASSDSSGSYNEQFF.

This clone was recorded only once. This chain links TRBV6-1 with TRBJ1-5; no clear D gene. Trimming took off 3 bases at V and 3 bases at J, with 12 bases between the two ends. The CDR3 is made up of 15 amino acids. Germline V gives CDR1 MNHNS, CDR2 SASEGT. CDR3 sequence: CASSENDGLNQPQHF. CDR3 bases: TGTGCCAGCAGTGAGAATGACGGCCTCAATCAGCCCCAGCATTTT.

The chain employs TRBV15 and TRBJ2-1, with 10 bases matching TRBD2. Germline V lookup: CDR1 LNHNV, CDR2 YYDKDF (reference sequence). The trim removed 0 bases at V and 4 bases at J, leaving 18 bases unmatched. This CDR3 comprises 21 residues. The CDR3 reads CATSRESVSEIAGGYYNEQFF. Written as DNA, the CDR3 is TGTGCCACCAGCAGAGAATCAGTTTCTGAAATAGCGGGAGGATATTACAATGAGCAGTTCTTC.

J is TRBJ2-7 and V is TRBV18, with TRBD1 matching over 10 bases. The CDR3 is 14 amino acids. The V gene's germline CDR1 is KGHSH and CDR2 LQKENI. J gave up 5 bases and V 3 bases, and 4 bases lay outside the gene matches. DNA for the CDR3: TGTGCCAGCTCACCGGGACAGGGGCCCGACGAGCAGTACTTC. Residues: CASSPGQGPDEQYF.

The chain has TRBV9 and TRBJ1-1; the match to TRBD1 covers 8 bases. The CDR3 spans 13 residues. J was trimmed by 4 bases and V by 5 bases; bases with no gene match: 4. CDR1 and CDR2 (germline): SGDLS, YYNGEE. CDR3 region: CASRLDRGTEAFF. Written as DNA, the CDR3 is TGTGCCAGCAGGCTCGACAGGGGCACTGAAGCTTTCTTT.

The V gene is TRBV5-6, the J gene TRBJ2-7; 9 bases align to TRBD2. CDR3 length equals 19 residues. CDR1 SGHDT and CDR2 YYEEEE come from the germline V gene. With 1 base clipped from V and 0 bases from J, the junction kept 14 bases outside the gene matches. CDR3 residues: CASSLSGTGLALSSYEQYF. CDR3 DNA sequence: TGTGCCAGCAGCTTGAGTGGAACGGGACTAGCCTTATCCTCCTACGAGCAGTACTTC.

This chain links TRBV2 with TRBJ1-5, with 8 positions matching TRBD1. In germline, CDR1 is SNHLY, CDR2 FYNNEI. The J segment lost 0 bases and the V segment lost 10 bases, leaving 5 bases of the junction unmatched. The CDR3 totals 14 residues. CDR3 in DNA: TGTGCCACCCTGGGACAGGATAGCAATCAGCCCCAGCATTTT. It yields the protein CATLGQDSNQPQHF.

The CDR3 nucleotides read TGTGCCAGCAGCTTACAAACTAGCGGGAGAAGGAACGAGCAGTACTTC. Encoded protein: CASSLQTSGRRNEQYF. This sequence joins TRBV7-9 and TRBJ2-7; 11 positions match TRBD2. Germline CDR1 is SEHNR and CDR2 is FQNEAQ (reference sequence). The CDR3 runs to 16 residues. V trimming: 2 bases; J trimming: 5 bases; junction bases outside the gene matches: 8. Full variable domain (missing parts from reference TRBV7-9 and TRBJ2-7): DTGVSQNPRHKITKRGQNVTFRCDPISEHNRLYWYRQTLGQGPEFLTYFQNEAQLEKSRLLSDRFSAERPKGSFSTLEIQRTEQGDSAMYLCASSLQTSGRRNEQYFGPGTRLTVT.

The gene calls are TRBV18 and TRBJ2-5; tentative D call: TRBD1 (5 bases). The length of the CDR3 is 17 residues. V lost 1 base and J 5 bases, leaving 20 bases between the germline ends. CDR1 KGHSH and CDR2 LQKENI come from the germline V gene. The CDR3 sequence is CASSPLFSAGQSETQYF. The CDR3 nucleotides read TGTGCCAGCTCACCACTATTCTCGGCAGGGCAGTCGGAGACCCAGTACTTC.

This sequence joins TRBV1 and TRBJ2-3; the D call in the table, TRBD1, was not verified against the DNA. TRBV1 counts as a pseudogene. CDR3 size: 15 residues. CDR3 amino acids: CTSSHPPFPTDTQYF. The CDR3 coding sequence is TGCACCAGCAGCCATCCCCCATTCCCCACAGATACGCAGTATTTT.

V gene TRBV3-1 (or the pseudogene TRBV3-2) combines with J gene TRBJ2-3; 11 bases agree with TRBD2. This CDR3 spans 16 amino acids. V was clipped by 2 bases and J by 6 bases; unmatched bases: 7. Germline lookup yields CDR1 LGHDT and CDR2 YNNKEL (reference sequence). CDR3 DNA sequence: TGTGCCAGCAGCCAACGTCTAGCGGGGGGCCTCGATACGCAGTATTTT. The encoded protein is CASSQRLAGGLDTQYF.

V usage is TRBV2 and J usage is TRBJ1-2; 7 bases are a match to TRBD1. CDR3 length: 14 residues. J lost 4 bases, V lost 5 bases, and 7 bases had no gene match. The germline CDR1 and CDR2 sequences are SNHLY and FYNNEI. CDR3 in amino acids: CASSLGQAGYGYTF. The CDR3 DNA reads as TGTGCCAGCAGTTTAGGACAGGCCGGCTATGGCTACACCTTC. Looking up the rest from reference TRBV2 and TRBJ1-2 gives the full variable domain: EPEVTQTPSHQVTQMGQEVILRCVPISNHLYFYWYRQILGQKVEFLVSFYNNEISEKSEIFDDQFSVERPDGSNFTLKIRSTKLEDSAMYFCASSLGQAGYGYTFGSGTRLTVV.

The chain couples TRBV7-8 to TRBJ2-1; 10 bases fit TRBD1. J was trimmed by 6 bases and V by 0 bases; bases with no gene match: 5. Looked up from germline, CDR1 is SGHVS and CDR2 is FQNEAQ. The CDR3 is made up of 16 amino acids. CDR3 residues: CASSLAGGQGFNEQFF. DNA of the CDR3: TGTGCCAGCAGCTTAGCGGGGGGACAGGGGTTCAATGAGCAGTTCTTC.

V gene TRBV2 combines with J gene TRBJ2-7, with a weak D call TRBD1 (6 bases). This CDR3 is 12 amino acids long. Between the trimmed V and J ends, which lost 6 bases and 7 bases, there was a span of 13 bases. CDR1 and CDR2 from the germline V gene are SNHLY and FYNNEI. CDR3 region: CASRYTGQEQYF. The CDR3 nucleotides read TGTGCCAGCAGATATACAGGGCAGGAGCAGTACTTC.

This chain uses TRBV11-1 with TRBJ1-2; the D gene is possibly TRBD1 (5 bases). In germline, CDR1 is SGHAT, CDR2 FQDESV (reference sequence). The V end was cut by 5 bases, the J end by 4 bases, with 20 bases between. The CDR3 has 16 residues. This CDR3 is CASSPTSGRVSYGYTF. CDR3 nucleotide sequence: TGTGCCAGCAGCCCTACCTCTGGCAGGGTATCCTATGGCTACACCTTC. The entire variable domain, with the rest obtained from reference TRBV11-1 and TRBJ1-2, is as follows: EAEVAQSPRYKITEKSQAVAFWCDPISGHATLYWYRQILGQGPELLVQFQDESVVDDSQLPKDRFSAERLKGVDSTLKIQPAELGDSAMYLCASSPTSGRVSYGYTFGSGTRLTVV.

The J gene is TRBJ1-5, the V gene TRBV2; 9 bases are shared with TRBD1. Germline trimming cut 7 bases from V and 4 bases from J; bases unmatched to any gene: 8. Per the germline V gene, CDR1 is SNHLY and CDR2 is FYNNEI. The CDR3 consists of 15 residues. In DNA, the CDR3 is TGTGCCAGCAAAACGGACAGGGGAAGAAATCAGCCCCAGCATTTT. Its translation is CASKTDRGRNQPQHF. Together with reference TRBV2 and TRBJ1-5, the CDR3 gives the full variable domain: EPEVTQTPSHQVTQMGQEVILRCVPISNHLYFYWYRQILGQKVEFLVSFYNNEISEKSEIFDDQFSVERPDGSNFTLKIRSTKLEDSAMYFCASKTDRGRNQPQHFGDGTRLSIL.

The chain uses TRBV19 and TRBJ2-5; no reliable D call. V lost 7 bases to trimming and J lost 7 bases, with 16 bases between them. The CDR3 extends over 13 amino acids. CDR1 is LNHDA and CDR2 is SQIVND in the germline V gene (reference sequence). The CDR3 loop reads CASISRPGGTQYF. CDR3 coding DNA: TGTGCCAGTATTTCTAGGCCGGGCGGGACCCAGTACTTC. The complete variable domain, with remaining parts taken from reference TRBV19 and TRBJ2-5, reads DGGITQSPKYLFRKEGQNVTLSCEQNLNHDAMYWYRQDPGQGLRLIYYSQIVNDFQKGDIAEGYSVSREKKESFPLTVTSAQKNPTAFYLCASISRPGGTQYFGPGTRLLVL.

The rearrangement joins TRBV11-2 to TRBJ1-2; possibly TRBD1 for D (5 bases). V lost 0 bases to trimming and J lost 4 bases, with 18 bases between them. Germline V gene data show CDR1 as SGHAT and CDR2 as FQNNGV. This CDR3 comprises 17 residues. CDR3 sequence (DNA): TGTGCCAGCAGCTTAGATTGGGTGATGGGGGGAGGCTATGGCTACACCTTC. Translating it yields CASSLDWVMGGGYGYTF. The full variable domain, in which reference TRBV11-2 and TRBJ1-2 provide the parts outside the CDR3, is EAGVAQSPRYKIIEKRQSVAFWCNPISGHATLYWYQQILGQGPKLLIQFQNNGVVDDSQLPKDRFSAERLKGVDSTLKIQPAKLEDSAVYLCASSLDWVMGGGYGYTFGSGTRLTVV.